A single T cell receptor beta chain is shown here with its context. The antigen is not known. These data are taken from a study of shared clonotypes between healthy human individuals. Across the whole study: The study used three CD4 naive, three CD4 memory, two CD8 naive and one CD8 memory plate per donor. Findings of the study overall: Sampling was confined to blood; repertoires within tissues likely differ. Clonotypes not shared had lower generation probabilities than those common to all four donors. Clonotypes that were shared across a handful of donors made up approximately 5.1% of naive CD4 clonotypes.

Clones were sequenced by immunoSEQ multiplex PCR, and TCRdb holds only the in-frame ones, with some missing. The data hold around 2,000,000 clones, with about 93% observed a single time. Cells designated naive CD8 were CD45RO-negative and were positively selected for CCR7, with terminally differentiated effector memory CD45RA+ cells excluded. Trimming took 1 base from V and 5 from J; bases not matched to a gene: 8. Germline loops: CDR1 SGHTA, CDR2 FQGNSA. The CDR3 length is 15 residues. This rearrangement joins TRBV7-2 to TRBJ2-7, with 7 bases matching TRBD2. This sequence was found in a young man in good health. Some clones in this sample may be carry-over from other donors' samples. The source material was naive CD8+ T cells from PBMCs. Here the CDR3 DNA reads TGTGCCAGCAGCTTAGTTGGCAGGGAGGGCCACGAGCAGTACTTC. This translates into CASSLVGREGHEQYF.